The source of this T cell receptor beta chain is a study of T cells in Graves' hyperthyroidism and ophthalmopathy. Overall study: Peripheral blood was acquired at first diagnosis, ahead of any therapy whatsoever.

This clonotype occurred many times. Its specificity is unknown. Patients counted as stable if ophthalmopathy did not develop within 18 months. The PBMCs had their origin in 7.5 to 10 ml of fresh peripheral blood. The CDR3 has 14 amino acids. V trimming: 7 bases; J trimming: 8 bases; junction bases outside the gene matches: 9. The source material, RNA transcripts, was used to amplify TCR beta CDR3 regions. The primer set for the first-round RT-PCR of the TCR CDR3 was HTBI. TCRdb reprocessed the multiplex PCR reads with MiXCR, giving one entry per CDR3 protein. The data contain around 420,000 distinct CDR3 sequences, more than 15% of them singletons. Findings and limits, study-wide: For ophthalmopathy, model prediction preceded onset by a median roughly 6.3 months.

The V call is TRBV12-3 or TRBV12-4, the J call TRBJ2-1; TRBD2 aligns across 9 bases. The sample was blood. The clonotype originates from a woman aged 18 to 35 with Graves' hyperthyroidism. The CDR3 loop is CASTHSGRSYEQFF. The CDR3 nucleotides read TGTGCCAGCACCCATAGCGGGAGAAGCTATGAGCAGTTCTTC.